These T cell receptor beta chains were read from a single sample in a study of cytomegalovirus exposure and HLA in healthy donors. Measured with immunoSEQ multiplex PCR; TCRdb has only the in-frame clones, and not every one. The data include about 200,000 clones; the top ten clones carry around 0.74%. The sample was PBMCs. The source is a boy younger than 18 in good health and CMV-seronegative. CDR3s leave out the opening cysteine and the closing phenylalanine or tryptophan. The D gene is left open where the match is weak.

V: TRBV5-8; D: TRBD2; J: TRBJ2-2; CDR3: ASSQGLAGYTGELF
V: TRBV9; D: TRBD1; J: TRBJ1-1; CDR3: ASSPLRWGTGDTEAF
V: TRBV5-1; D: TRBD1; J: TRBJ2-1; CDR3: ASSFTGGGIRANEQF
V: TRBV6-4; D: TRBD2; J: TRBJ2-1; CDR3: ASSDSGGGASNEQF
V: TRBV29-1; D: TRBD2; J: TRBJ2-3; CDR3: SVASTGGADTQY
V: TRBV5-5; D: -; J: TRBJ2-2; CDR3: ASSLQGNTGELF
V: TRBV7-2; D: TRBD1; J: TRBJ1-1; CDR3: ASSSSRGLGEAF
V: TRBV29-1; D: TRBD1; J: TRBJ1-4; CDR3: SVHQGVGEKLF
V: TRBV7-9; D: -; J: TRBJ2-1; CDR3: ASSLAPRFDNEQF
V: TRBV5-1; D: TRBD1; J: TRBJ2-5; CDR3: ASSLNPDRVGETQY
V: TRBV30; D: -; J: TRBJ2-5; CDR3: AWSVDRIASETQY
V: TRBV27; D: TRBD1; J: TRBJ1-2; CDR3: ASSLSGQGTGGYT
V: TRBV28; D: -; J: TRBJ2-1; CDR3: ASRVAGLGSANNEQF
V: TRBV2; D: -; J: TRBJ2-7; CDR3: ASRYNSYEQY
V: TRBV2; D: -; J: -; CDR3: ASSSRGNYEQY
V: TRBV13; D: TRBD2; J: TRBJ2-3; CDR3: ASSLRRDYTDTQY
V: TRBV28; D: TRBD2; J: TRBJ2-2; CDR3: ASRTSGVNTGELF
V: TRBV5-4; D: -; J: TRBJ1-6; CDR3: ASSLQDSYSPLH
V: TRBV15; D: TRBD1; J: TRBJ2-2; CDR3: ATARTGVDTGELF
V: TRBV25-1; D: -; J: TRBJ1-6; CDR3: ASKRANSPLH
V: TRBV28; D: TRBD1; J: TRBJ1-1; CDR3: ASSLDRAGTEAF
V: TRBV30; D: TRBD1; J: TRBJ2-1; CDR3: AWGVQGGHEQF
V: TRBV7-2; D: -; J: TRBJ1-6; CDR3: ASSFRDIHNSPLH
V: TRBV19; D: -; J: TRBJ2-7; CDR3: ASSFPGGYEQY
V: TRBV19; D: -; J: TRBJ1-4; CDR3: ASTDLSGGNEKLF
V: TRBV2; D: -; J: TRBJ1-5; CDR3: ASSRQNPMGNQPQH
V: TRBV19; D: -; J: TRBJ2-1; CDR3: ASSSTGPRNEQF
V: TRBV13; D: TRBD1; J: TRBJ2-1; CDR3: ASSSLDRGKDNGSSYNEQF
V: TRBV30; D: TRBD1; J: TRBJ1-2; CDR3: AWSVLYGGGTGYGYT
V: TRBV5-1; D: -; J: TRBJ1-1; CDR3: ARGRGRWNTEAF
V: TRBV7-2; D: -; J: TRBJ1-5; CDR3: ASSLESGSNQPQH
V: TRBV30; D: TRBD1; J: TRBJ2-5; CDR3: ACPTHRGELETQY
V: TRBV18; D: -; J: TRBJ1-2; CDR3: ASSLQGRIYGYT
V: TRBV27; D: TRBD1; J: TRBJ1-2; CDR3: ASRGGTGGSYGYT
V: TRBV2; D: TRBD1; J: TRBJ1-3; CDR3: ASRGTDGWSGRNTIY
V: TRBV6-5; D: TRBD2; J: TRBJ2-4; CDR3: ASSYGGGGKNIQY
V: TRBV28; D: -; J: TRBJ1-2; CDR3: ASSSGARDYGYT
V: TRBV19; D: TRBD1; J: TRBJ1-6; CDR3: ASRHPGQGSNSPLH
V: TRBV20-1; D: -; J: TRBJ2-5; CDR3: SAQGRETQY
V: TRBV13; D: -; J: TRBJ1-1; CDR3: ASTGGLNTEAF
V: TRBV9; D: -; J: TRBJ2-2; CDR3: ASSAGTGELF
V: TRBV4-1; D: TRBD2; J: TRBJ2-7; CDR3: ASSQVGTRGEQY
V: TRBV27; D: -; J: TRBJ1-1; CDR3: ASSLSGQANTEAF